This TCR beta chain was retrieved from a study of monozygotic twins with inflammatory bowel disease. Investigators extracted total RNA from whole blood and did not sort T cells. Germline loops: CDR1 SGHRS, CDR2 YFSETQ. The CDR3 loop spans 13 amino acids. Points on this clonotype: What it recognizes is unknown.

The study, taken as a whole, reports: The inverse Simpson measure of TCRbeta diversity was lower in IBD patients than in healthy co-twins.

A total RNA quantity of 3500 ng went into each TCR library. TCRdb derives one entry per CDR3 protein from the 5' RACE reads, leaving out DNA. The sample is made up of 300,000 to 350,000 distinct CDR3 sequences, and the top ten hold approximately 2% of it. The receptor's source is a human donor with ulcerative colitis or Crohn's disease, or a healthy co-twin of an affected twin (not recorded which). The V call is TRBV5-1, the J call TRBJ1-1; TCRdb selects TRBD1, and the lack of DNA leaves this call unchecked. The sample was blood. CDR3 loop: CASSLARDGEAFF.